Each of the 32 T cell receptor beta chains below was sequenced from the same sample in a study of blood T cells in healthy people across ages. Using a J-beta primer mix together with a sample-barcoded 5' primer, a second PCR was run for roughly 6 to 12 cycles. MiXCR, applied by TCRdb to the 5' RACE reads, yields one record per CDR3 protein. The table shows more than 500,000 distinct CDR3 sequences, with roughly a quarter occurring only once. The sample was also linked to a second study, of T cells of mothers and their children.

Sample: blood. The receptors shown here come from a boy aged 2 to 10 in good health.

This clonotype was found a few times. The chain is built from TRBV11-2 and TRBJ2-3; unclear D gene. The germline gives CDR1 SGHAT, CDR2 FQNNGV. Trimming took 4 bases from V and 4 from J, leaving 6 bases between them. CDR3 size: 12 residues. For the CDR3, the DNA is TGTGCCAGCAGCTCGGTCCCAGATACGCAGTATTTT. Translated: CASSSVPDTQYF. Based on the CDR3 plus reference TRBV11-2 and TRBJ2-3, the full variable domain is EAGVAQSPRYKIIEKRQSVAFWCNPISGHATLYWYQQILGQGPKLLIQFQNNGVVDDSQLPKDRFSAERLKGVDSTLKIQPAKLEDSAVYLCASSSVPDTQYFGPGTRLTVL.

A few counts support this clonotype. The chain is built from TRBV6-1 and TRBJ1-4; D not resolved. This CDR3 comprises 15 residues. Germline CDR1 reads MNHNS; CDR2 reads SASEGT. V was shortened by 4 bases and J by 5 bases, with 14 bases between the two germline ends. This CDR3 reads CASSVRRERNEKLFF. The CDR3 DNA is TGTGCCAGCAGTGTCCGACGAGAACGGAATGAAAAACTGTTTTTT.

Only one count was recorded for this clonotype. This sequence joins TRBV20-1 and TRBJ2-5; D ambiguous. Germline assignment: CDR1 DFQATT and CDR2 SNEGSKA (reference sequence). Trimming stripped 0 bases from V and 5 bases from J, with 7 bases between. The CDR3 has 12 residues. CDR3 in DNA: TGCAGTGCTAGAGATTGGTCGGAGACCCAGTACTTC. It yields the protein CSARDWSETQYF.

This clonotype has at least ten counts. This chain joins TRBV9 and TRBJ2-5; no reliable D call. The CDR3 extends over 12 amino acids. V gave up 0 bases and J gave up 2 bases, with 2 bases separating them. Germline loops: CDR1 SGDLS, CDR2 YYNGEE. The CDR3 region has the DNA TGTGCCAGCAGCGTAGAGCAAGAGACCCAGTACTTC. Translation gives CASSVEQETQYF.

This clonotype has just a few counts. The CDR3 DNA is TGCAGCGAATCCGCCGGGACGGATTATGGCTACACCTTC. Amino acid sequence: CSESAGTDYGYTF. The chain is built from TRBV29-1 and TRBJ1-2; the D gene is possibly TRBD1 (5 bases). The CDR3 is made up of 13 amino acids. CDR1 is SQVTM, CDR2 ANQGSEA, per germline. V was shortened by 7 bases and J by 5 bases, with 17 bases between the two germline ends.

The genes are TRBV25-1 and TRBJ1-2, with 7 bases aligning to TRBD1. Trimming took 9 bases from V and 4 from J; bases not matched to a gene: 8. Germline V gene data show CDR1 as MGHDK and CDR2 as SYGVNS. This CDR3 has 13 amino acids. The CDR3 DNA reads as TGTGCCAGTTCGGGACAGCAGTTCTATGGCTACACCTTC. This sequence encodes CASSGQQFYGYTF.

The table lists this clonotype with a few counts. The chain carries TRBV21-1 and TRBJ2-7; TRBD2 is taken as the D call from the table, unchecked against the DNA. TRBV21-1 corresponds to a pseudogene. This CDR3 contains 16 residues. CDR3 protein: CASSKVEGLAAAEQYF. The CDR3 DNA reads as TGTGCCAGCAGCAAAGTAGAGGGGCTAGCGGCCGCCGAGCAGTACTTC.

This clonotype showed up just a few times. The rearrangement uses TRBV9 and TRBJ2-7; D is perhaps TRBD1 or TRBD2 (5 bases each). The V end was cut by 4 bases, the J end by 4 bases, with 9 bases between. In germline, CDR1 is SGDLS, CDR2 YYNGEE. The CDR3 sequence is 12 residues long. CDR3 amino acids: CASSPEGYEQYF. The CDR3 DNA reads TGTGCCAGCAGCCCCGAGGGGTACGAGCAGTACTTC.

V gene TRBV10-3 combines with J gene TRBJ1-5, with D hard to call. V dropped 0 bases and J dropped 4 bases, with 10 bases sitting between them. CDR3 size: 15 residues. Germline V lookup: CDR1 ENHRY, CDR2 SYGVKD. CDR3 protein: CAISESGQANQPQHF. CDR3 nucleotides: TGTGCCATCAGTGAGTCAGGGCAAGCTAATCAGCCCCAGCATTTT.

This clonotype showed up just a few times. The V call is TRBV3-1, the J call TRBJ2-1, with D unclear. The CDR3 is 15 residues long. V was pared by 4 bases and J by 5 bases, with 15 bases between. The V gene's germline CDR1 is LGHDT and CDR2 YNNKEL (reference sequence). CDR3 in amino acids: CASSRPWAEDNEQFF. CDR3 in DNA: TGTGCCAGCAGCCGCCCGTGGGCCGAGGACAATGAGCAGTTCTTC.

CDR3 residues: CTTPVAGGTDTQYF. DNA for the CDR3: TGTACCACACCGGTAGCGGGAGGAACAGATACGCAGTATTTT. The V and J genes are TRBV2 and TRBJ2-3, with TRBD2 identical over 10 bases. Germline loops: CDR1 SNHLY, CDR2 FYNNEI. The CDR3 spans 14 residues.

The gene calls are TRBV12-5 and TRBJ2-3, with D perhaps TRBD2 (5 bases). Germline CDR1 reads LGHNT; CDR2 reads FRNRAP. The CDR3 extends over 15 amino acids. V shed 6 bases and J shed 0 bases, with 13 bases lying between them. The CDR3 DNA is TGTGCTAGTGGGGAGGTTGGGGTTAGCACAGATACGCAGTATTTT. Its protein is CASGEVGVSTDTQYF.

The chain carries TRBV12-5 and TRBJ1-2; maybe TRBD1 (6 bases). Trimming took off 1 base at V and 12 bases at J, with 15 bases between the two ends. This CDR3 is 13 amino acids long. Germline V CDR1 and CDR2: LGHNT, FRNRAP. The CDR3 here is CASGLGQVLGHTF. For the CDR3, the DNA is TGTGCTAGTGGTTTGGGACAGGTGCTAGGCCACACCTTC. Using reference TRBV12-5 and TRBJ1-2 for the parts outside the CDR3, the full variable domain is DARVTQTPRHKVTEMGQEVTMRCQPILGHNTVFWYRQTMMQGLELLAYFRNRAPLDDSGMPKDRFSAEMPDATLATLKIQPSEPRDSAVYFCASGLGQVLGHTFGSGTRLTVV.

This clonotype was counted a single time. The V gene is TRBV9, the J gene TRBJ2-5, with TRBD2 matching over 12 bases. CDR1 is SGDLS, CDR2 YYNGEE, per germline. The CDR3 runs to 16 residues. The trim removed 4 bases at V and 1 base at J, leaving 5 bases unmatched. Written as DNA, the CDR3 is TGTGCCAGCAGCCCAAGGGGACTAGCGGGCCAAGAGACCCAGTACTTC. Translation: CASSPRGLAGQETQYF.

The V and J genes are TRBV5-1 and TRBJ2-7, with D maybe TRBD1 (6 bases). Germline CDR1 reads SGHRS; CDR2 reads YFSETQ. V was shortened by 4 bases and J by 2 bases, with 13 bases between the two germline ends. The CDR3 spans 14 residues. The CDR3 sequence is CASSPGTPTYEQYF. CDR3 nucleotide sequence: TGCGCCAGCAGCCCGGGGACACCAACCTACGAGCAGTACTTC.

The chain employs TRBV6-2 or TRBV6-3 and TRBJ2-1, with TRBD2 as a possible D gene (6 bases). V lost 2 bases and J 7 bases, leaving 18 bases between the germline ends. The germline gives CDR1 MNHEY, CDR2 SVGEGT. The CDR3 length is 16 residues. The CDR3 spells CASSYGSGRLHNEQFF. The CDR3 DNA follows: TGTGCCAGCAGTTACGGGAGCGGGCGGCTACATAATGAGCAGTTCTTC.

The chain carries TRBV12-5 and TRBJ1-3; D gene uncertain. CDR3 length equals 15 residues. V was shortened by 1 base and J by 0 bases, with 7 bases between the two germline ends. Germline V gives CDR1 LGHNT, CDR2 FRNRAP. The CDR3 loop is CASGLGRVSGNTIYF. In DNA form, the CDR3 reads TGTGCTAGTGGTTTGGGGAGGGTCTCTGGAAACACCATATATTTT. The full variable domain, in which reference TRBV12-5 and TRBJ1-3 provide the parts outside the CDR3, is DARVTQTPRHKVTEMGQEVTMRCQPILGHNTVFWYRQTMMQGLELLAYFRNRAPLDDSGMPKDRFSAEMPDATLATLKIQPSEPRDSAVYFCASGLGRVSGNTIYFGEGSWLTVV.

In DNA form, the CDR3 reads TGCGCCAGCAGCTTGGGGCTGATCGGGACTAGGGGCAATGAGCAGTTCTTC. The encoded protein is CASSLGLIGTRGNEQFF. The V and J genes are TRBV5-1 and TRBJ2-1, with TRBD2 identical over 8 bases. Germline-derived CDR1 and CDR2 are SGHRS and YFSETQ. CDR3 length: 17 amino acids. With 0 bases clipped from V and 6 bases from J, the junction kept 11 bases outside the gene matches.

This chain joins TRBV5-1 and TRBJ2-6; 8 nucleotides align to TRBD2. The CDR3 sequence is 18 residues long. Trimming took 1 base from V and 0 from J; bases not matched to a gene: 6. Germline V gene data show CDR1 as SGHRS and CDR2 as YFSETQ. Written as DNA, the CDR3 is TGCGCCAGCAGCTTGTTAGCGGGGTGGTCCTCTGGGGCCAACGTCCTGACTTTC. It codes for CASSLLAGWSSGANVLTF.

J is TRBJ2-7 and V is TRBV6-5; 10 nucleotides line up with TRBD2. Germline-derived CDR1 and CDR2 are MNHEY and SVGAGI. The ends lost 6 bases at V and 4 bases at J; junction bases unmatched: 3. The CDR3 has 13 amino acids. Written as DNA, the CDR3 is TGTGCCAGCAGATATAGCGGGAGGTACGAGCAGTACTTC. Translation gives CASRYSGRYEQYF.

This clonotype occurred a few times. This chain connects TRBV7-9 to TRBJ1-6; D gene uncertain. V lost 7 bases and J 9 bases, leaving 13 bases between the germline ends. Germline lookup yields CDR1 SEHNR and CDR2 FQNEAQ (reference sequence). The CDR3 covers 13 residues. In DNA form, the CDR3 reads TGTGCCAGCACCCAAGGGCCTTCTTCACCCCTCCACTTT. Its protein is CASTQGPSSPLHF.

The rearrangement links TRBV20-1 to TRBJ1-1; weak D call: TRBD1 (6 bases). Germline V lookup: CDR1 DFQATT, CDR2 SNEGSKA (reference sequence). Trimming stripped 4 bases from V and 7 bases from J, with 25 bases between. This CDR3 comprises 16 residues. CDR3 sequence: CSANRQEGIQLFEAFF. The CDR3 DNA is TGCAGTGCTAACCGACAGGAAGGGATTCAGTTGTTTGAAGCTTTCTTT.

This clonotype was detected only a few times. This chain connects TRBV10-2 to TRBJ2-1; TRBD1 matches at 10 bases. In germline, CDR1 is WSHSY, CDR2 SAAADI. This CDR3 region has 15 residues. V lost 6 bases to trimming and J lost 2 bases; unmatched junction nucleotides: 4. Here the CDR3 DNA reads TGCGCCAGCAGACCCGGGACAGGGGCCTACAATGAGCAGTTCTTC. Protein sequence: CASRPGTGAYNEQFF.

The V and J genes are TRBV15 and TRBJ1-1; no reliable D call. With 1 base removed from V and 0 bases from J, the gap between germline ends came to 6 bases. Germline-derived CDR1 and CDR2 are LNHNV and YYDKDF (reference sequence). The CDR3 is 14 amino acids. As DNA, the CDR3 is TGTGCCACCAGCAGAGCTGGAATGAACACTGAAGCTTTCTTT. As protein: CATSRAGMNTEAFF.

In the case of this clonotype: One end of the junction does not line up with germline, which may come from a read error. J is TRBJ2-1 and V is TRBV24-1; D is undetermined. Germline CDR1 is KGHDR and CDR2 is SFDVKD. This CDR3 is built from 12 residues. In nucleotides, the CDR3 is TGCGCCACCAGTGATTTAAACGGGCTGCGGTTCTTC. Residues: CATSDLNGLRFF.

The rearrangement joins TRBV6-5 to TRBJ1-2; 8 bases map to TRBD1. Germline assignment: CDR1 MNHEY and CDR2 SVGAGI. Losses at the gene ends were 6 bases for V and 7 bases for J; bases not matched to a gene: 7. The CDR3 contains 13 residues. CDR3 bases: TGTGCCAGCAGCGTTGACAGGGGAAGTGGCTACACCTTC. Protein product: CASSVDRGSGYTF.

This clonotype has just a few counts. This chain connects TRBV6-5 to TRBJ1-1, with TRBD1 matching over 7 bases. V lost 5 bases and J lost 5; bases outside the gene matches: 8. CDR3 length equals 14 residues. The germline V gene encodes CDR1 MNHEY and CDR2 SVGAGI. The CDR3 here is CASSPRQGWTEAFF. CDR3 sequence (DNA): TGTGCCAGCAGTCCCAGACAGGGTTGGACTGAAGCTTTCTTT.

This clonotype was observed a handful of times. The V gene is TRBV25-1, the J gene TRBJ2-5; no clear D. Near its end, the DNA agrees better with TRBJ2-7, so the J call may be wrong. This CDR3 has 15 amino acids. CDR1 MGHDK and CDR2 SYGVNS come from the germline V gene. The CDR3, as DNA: TGTGCCAGCAGTCCCGTGGAGACACCTCTCTACGAGCAGTACTTC. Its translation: CASSPVETPLYEQYF.

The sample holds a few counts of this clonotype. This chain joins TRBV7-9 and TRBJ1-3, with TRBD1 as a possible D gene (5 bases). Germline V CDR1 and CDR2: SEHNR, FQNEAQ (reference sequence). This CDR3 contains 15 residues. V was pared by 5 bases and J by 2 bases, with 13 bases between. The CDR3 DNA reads TGTGCCAGCAGCGCGACAGTGACAGCTGGAAACACCATATATTTT. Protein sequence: CASSATVTAGNTIYF.

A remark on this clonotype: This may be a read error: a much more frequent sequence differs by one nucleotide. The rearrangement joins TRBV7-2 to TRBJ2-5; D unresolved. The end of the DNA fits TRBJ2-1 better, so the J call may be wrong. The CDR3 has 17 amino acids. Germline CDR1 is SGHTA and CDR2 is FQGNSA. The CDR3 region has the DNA TGTGCCAGCAGCTTAAGGGTCCCTGTTGGAGTTAGCAATGGGCAGTTCTTC. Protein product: CASSLRVPVGVSNGQFF.

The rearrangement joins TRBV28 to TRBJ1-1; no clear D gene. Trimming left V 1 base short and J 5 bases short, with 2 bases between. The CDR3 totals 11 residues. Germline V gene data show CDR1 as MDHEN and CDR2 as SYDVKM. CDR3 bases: TGTGCCAGCAGTTTATTAACTGAAGCTTTCTTT. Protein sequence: CASSLLTEAFF.

The CDR3 coding sequence is TGTGCCAGCAGCCCCAGGGGGCGGGAAGAAAAACTGTTTTTT. Encoded protein: CASSPRGREEKLFF. The chain couples TRBV7-2 to TRBJ1-4; 8 nucleotides line up with TRBD1. The CDR3 sequence is 14 residues long. Germline assignment: CDR1 SGHTA and CDR2 FQGNSA. V lost 5 bases to trimming and J lost 8 bases; unmatched junction nucleotides: 7.